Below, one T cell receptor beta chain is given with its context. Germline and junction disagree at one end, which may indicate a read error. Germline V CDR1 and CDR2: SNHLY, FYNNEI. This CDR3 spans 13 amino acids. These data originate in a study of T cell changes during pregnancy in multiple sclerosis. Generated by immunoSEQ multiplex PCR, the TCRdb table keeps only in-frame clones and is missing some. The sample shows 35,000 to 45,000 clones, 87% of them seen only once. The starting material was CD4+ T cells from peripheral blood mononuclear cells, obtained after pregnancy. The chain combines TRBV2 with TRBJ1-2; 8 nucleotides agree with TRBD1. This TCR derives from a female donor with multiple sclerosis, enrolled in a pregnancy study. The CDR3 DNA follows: TGTGCCAGCAGTGAGCAGGGGGCGAGGATTGGCGCCTTC. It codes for CASSEQGARIGAF.